This TCR beta chain was captured in a study of control samples from healthy donors and cancer patients. This clone was counted between two and nine times. Germline V gene sequence: CDR1 SGDLS, CDR2 YYNGEE. CDR3 size: 20 residues. J lost 1 base, V lost 0 bases, and 18 bases had no gene match. Some clones are missing from TCRdb's copy, which holds only in-frame ones; the method was immunoSEQ multiplex PCR. The data show fewer than 25,000 clones, about 83% seen once. The clonotype originates from a man aged 60 to 75 with head and neck cancer. Sequences were obtained from PBMCs. The chain has TRBV9 and TRBJ1-2, with 7 bases fitting TRBD1. The CDR3 DNA follows: TGTGCCAGCAGCGTAGCCCCCCTTACAGGGTTCAGGGACAGTAACTATGGCTACACCTTC. Its protein is CASSVAPLTGFRDSNYGYTF.